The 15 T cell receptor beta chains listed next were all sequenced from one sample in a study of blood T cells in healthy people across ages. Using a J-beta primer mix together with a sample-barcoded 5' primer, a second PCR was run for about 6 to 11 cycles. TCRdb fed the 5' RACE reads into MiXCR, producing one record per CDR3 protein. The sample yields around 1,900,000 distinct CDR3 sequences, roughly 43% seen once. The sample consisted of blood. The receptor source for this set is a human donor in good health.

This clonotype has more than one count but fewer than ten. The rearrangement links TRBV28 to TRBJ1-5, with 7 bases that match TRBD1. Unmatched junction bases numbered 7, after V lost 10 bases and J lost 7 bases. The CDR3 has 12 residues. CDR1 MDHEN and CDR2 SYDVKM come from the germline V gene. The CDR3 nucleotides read TGTGCCACCTCACAGGGGTGGCAGCCCCAGCATTTT. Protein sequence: CATSQGWQPQHF.

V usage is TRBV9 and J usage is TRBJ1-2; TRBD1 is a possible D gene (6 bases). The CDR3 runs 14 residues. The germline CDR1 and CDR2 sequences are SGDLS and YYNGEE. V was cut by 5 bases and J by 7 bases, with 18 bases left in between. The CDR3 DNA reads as TGTGCCAGCAGTTACAGGGTTTTTTCGGGTGGCTACACCTTC. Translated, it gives CASSYRVFSGGYTF. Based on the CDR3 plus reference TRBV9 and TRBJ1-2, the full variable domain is DSGVTQTPKHLITATGQRVTLRCSPRSGDLSVYWYQQSLDQGLQFLIQYYNGEERAKGNILERFSAQQFPDLHSELNLSSLELGDSALYFCASSYRVFSGGYTFGSGTRLTVV.

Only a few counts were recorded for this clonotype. CDR3 coding DNA: TGTGCCAGCAGCCAAGACGGCGGGGGAAACCAAGAGACCCAGTACTTC. Amino acid sequence: CASSQDGGGNQETQYF. The chain joins TRBV4-2 to TRBJ2-5; 7 bases agree with TRBD2. The CDR3 spans 16 residues. Trimming at V came to 0 bases and at J to 0 bases, leaving 4 bases not matched to a gene. The germline gives CDR1 LGHNA, CDR2 YNFKEQ.

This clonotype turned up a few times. CDR3 in amino acids: CATQRPNTEAFF. CDR3 DNA: TGTGCCACCCAACGTCCGAACACTGAAGCTTTCTTT. The V call is TRBV10-3, the J call TRBJ1-1; D gene uncertain. This CDR3 comprises 12 residues. Trimming removed 10 bases at V and 1 base at J, with 10 bases between. CDR1 and CDR2 from the germline V gene are ENHRY and SYGVKD.

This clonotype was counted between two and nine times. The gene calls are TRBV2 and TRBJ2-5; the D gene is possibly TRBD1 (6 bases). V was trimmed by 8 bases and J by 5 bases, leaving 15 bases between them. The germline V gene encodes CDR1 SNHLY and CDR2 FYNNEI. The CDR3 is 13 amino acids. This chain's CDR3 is CASYSSGVETQYF. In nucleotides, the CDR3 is TGTGCCAGCTATTCGTCAGGGGTGGAGACCCAGTACTTC.

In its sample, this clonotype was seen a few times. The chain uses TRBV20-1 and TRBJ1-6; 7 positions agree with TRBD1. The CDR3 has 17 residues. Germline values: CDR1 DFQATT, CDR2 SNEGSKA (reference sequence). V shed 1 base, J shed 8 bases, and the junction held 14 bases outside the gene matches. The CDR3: CSARGFGSGQSYSPLHF. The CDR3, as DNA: TGCAGTGCTAGAGGGTTCGGTTCGGGACAGTCCTATTCACCCCTCCACTTT.

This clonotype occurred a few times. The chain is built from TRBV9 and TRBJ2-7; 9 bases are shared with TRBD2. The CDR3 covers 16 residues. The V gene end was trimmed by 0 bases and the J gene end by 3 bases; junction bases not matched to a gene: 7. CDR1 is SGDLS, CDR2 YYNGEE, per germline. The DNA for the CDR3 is TGTGCCAGCAGCGTAGTAGCGGGGGCCCCCCGCTACGAGCAGTACTTC. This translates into CASSVVAGAPRYEQYF.

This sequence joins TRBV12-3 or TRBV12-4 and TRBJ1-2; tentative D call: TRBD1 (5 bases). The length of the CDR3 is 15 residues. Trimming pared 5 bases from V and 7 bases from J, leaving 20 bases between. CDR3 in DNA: TGTGCCAGCAGTAACCCGGCGGGACGGGCGGGTGGCTACACCTTC. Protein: CASSNPAGRAGGYTF.

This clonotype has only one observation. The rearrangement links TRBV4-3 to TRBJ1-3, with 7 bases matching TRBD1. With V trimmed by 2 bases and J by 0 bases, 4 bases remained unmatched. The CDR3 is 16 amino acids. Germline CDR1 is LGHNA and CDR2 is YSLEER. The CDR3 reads CASSQSTGNSGNTIYF. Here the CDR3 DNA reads TGCGCCAGCAGCCAATCGACAGGGAACTCTGGAAACACCATATATTTT.

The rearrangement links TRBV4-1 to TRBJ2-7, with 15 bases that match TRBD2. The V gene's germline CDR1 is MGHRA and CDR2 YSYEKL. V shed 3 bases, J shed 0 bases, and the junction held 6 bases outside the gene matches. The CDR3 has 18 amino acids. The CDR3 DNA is TGCGCCAGCAGCCACATGGGGACTAGCGGGGGGTTCTCCTACGAGCAGTACTTC. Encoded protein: CASSHMGTSGGFSYEQYF.

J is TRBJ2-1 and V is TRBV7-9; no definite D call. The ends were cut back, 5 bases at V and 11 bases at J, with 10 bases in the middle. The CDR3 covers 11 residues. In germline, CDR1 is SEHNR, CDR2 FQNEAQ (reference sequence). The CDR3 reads CASSPAPKQFF. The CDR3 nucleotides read TGTGCCAGCAGCCCGGCCCCAAAGCAGTTCTTC.

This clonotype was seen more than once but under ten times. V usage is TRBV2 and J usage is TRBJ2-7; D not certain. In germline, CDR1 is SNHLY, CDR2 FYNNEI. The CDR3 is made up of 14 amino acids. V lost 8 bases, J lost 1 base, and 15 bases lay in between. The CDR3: CASYPGRDSYEQYF. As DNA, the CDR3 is TGTGCCAGCTACCCGGGTAGAGATTCCTACGAGCAGTACTTC.

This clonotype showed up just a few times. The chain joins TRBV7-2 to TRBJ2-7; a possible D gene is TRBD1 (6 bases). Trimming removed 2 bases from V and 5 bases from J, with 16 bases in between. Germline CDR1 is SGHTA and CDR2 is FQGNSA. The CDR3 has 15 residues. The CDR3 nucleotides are TGTGCCAGCAGCTTAAAGGCCTCTAGGGGGAACGAGCAGTACTTC. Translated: CASSLKASRGNEQYF.

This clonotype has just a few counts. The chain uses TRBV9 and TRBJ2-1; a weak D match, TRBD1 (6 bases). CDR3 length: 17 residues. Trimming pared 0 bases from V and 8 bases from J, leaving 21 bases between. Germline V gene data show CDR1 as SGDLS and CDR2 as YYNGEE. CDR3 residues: CASSVASRGQERDEQFF. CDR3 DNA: TGTGCCAGCAGCGTAGCGTCCAGGGGCCAGGAACGGGATGAGCAGTTCTTC.

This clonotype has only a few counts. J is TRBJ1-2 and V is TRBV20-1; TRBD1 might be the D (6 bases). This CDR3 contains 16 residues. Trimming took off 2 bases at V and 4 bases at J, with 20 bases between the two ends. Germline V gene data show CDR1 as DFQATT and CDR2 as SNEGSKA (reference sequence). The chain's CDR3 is CSARTGVRTASYGYTF. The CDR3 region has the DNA TGCAGTGCTAGAACTGGAGTCAGGACAGCTAGCTATGGCTACACCTTC.